This T cell receptor beta chain was recorded in a study of blood T cell repertoires in COVID-19. The wider study: The United States, Italy and Spain were the sources of the acute and convalescent COVID-19 samples. PBMCs, B-cell-depleted T cells, or T cells were the source of the cDNA or gDNA that made up the material.

In germline, CDR1 is MNHEY, CDR2 SVGAGI. The ends were cut back, 5 bases at V and 8 bases at J, with 12 bases in the middle. The CDR3 has 12 amino acids. Authors' processing steps: Reference gene primer amplification in the assay estimated nucleated cell counts. TCRdb's copy holds only in-frame clones and misses some; the assay was immunoSEQ multiplex PCR. The D gene and trimming were derived from the DNA, and the V and J assignments and clone size from that table. The table lists tens of thousands of clones, 85% of them singletons. Sequenced: peripheral blood. The chain links TRBV6-5 to TRBJ1-2, with a possible D match to TRBD1 (5 bases). The receptor comes from a human donor in a cohort sampled during active COVID-19. CDR3 loop: CASSTSRAGYTF. CDR3 DNA sequence: TGTGCCAGCAGTACCTCCAGGGCGGGCTACACCTTC.